The T cell receptor beta chain under discussion was sequenced for a study of T cells in Graves' hyperthyroidism and ophthalmopathy. On the basis of clinical symptoms, serum thyroxine and TRAb, thyroid ultrasound and orbital computed tomography, diagnoses were made. Cells are PBMCs isolated from approximately 9.2 ml of fresh blood. Study results and caveats: Researchers found most expanded thyroid clonotypes above 0.001 in blood as well.

Per the germline V gene, CDR1 is SEHNR and CDR2 is FQNEAQ (reference sequence). The CDR3 loop spans 11 amino acids. Points on this clonotype: Its cognate antigen is unknown. A junction end diverges from the germline sequence, so it may reflect a read error.

Researchers took RNA transcripts and amplified the TCR beta CDR3 regions from them. With the HTBI primer set, the TCR CDR3 went through a first round of RT-PCR. Each CDR3 protein is one row after TCRdb ran MiXCR on the multiplex PCR reads. The repertoire holds more than 300,000 distinct CDR3 sequences, with roughly 18% as singletons. The sequencing input was blood. This clonotype was sampled from a man between 18 and 35 years old with Graves' ophthalmopathy. The gene calls are TRBV7-9 and TRBJ2-3; D call uncertain. The CDR3 is CASSLEDTRYF. The DNA for the CDR3 is TGTGCCAGCAGCTTGGAAGATACGCGGTATTTT.